The 21 T cell receptor beta chains below all came from one sample that was sequenced in a study of Ad26.COV2.S vaccination and SARS-CoV-2 variants. Data came from immunoSEQ multiplex PCR; TCRdb stores just in-frame clones and leaves some out. The sample holds about 370,000 clones, less than 90% seen once. Treatment described: some 20 received Ad26.COV2.S at low or high dose, single or two shots; about 5 received placebo; per-sample allocation not given. Sampling occurred on day 63 after the first vaccine or placebo injection. Specimen: peripheral blood, collected in a trial of Ad26.COV2.S vaccine versus placebo. Source of these receptors: a person aged 18-60 years who received the Ad26.COV2.S COVID-19 vaccine or a placebo.

The genes are TRBV5-4 and TRBJ1-1; D remains unclear. Trimming removed 0 bases from V and 4 bases from J, with 4 bases in between. The CDR3 sequence is 12 residues long. The germline gives CDR1 SGHNT, CDR2 YYREEE (reference sequence). DNA of the CDR3: TGTGCCAGCAGCTTGGCCAGCACTGAAGCTTTCTTT. Protein sequence: CASSLASTEAFF.

This clone occurred a few times. This chain's CDR3 is CASSQDRGLWAYEQYF. In nucleotides, the CDR3 is TGCGCCAGCAGCCAAGATAGAGGGTTATGGGCCTACGAGCAGTACTTC. The chain joins TRBV4-3 to TRBJ2-7; D is possibly TRBD2 (5 bases). The V gene lost 0 bases and the J gene lost 2 bases, with 14 bases spanning the gap. Germline CDR1 and CDR2: LGHNA and YSLEER. CDR3 length: 16 amino acids.

The gene calls are TRBV7-9 and TRBJ2-1, with D hard to call. Germline V lookup: CDR1 SEHNR, CDR2 FQNEAQ (reference sequence). Between the trimmed V and J ends, which lost 1 base and 6 bases, there was a span of 7 bases. The CDR3 contains 13 residues. The CDR3 is CASSLEGFNEQFF. The CDR3 coding sequence is TGTGCCAGCAGCTTAGAAGGGTTCAATGAGCAGTTCTTC.

The table lists this clone with a count of one. This chain connects TRBV18 to TRBJ2-2; 9 nucleotides line up with TRBD1. This CDR3 spans 16 amino acids. After removal of 1 base from V and 7 bases from J, the junction contained 7 bases not matched to a gene. Germline V gene data show CDR1 as KGHSH and CDR2 as LQKENI. CDR3 nucleotides: TGTGCCAGCTCACCACGGGACAGGGAGGAGGTCGGGGAGCTGTTTTTT. It encodes CASSPRDREEVGELFF.

This sequence joins TRBV14 and TRBJ2-2; D gene ambiguous. CDR3 length: 14 amino acids. The germline CDR1 and CDR2 sequences are SGHDN and FVKESK. V lost 2 bases and J 3 bases, leaving 7 bases between the germline ends. The DNA of the CDR3 is TGTGCCAGCAGCCAAAACAGAGACACCGGGGAGCTGTTTTTT. The encoded protein is CASSQNRDTGELFF. Complete variable domain (other parts from reference TRBV14 and TRBJ2-2): EAGVTQFPSHSVIEKGQTVTLRCDPISGHDNLYWYRRVMGKEIKFLLHFVKESKQDESGMPNNRFLAERTGGTYSTLKVQPAELEDSGVYFCASSQNRDTGELFFGEGSRLTVL.

The chain employs TRBV6-5 and TRBJ2-3, with 8 nucleotides matching TRBD2. V was pared by 7 bases and J by 8 bases, with 11 bases of the junction left unmatched. The CDR3 covers 14 residues. From germline, CDR1 is MNHEY and CDR2 SVGAGI. The CDR3 sequence is CASNLKREMGTQYF. Written as DNA, the CDR3 is TGTGCCAGCAATCTAAAGCGGGAGATGGGTACGCAGTATTTT.

The CDR3 region is CAISESLGISPSSTF. CDR3 bases: TGTGCCATCAGTGAGTCTTTAGGGATTTCTCCCTCTTCCACCTTC. This sequence joins TRBV10-3 and TRBJ1-2; D unclear. Germline V gives CDR1 ENHRY, CDR2 SYGVKD. V was clipped by 0 bases and J by 13 bases, with 21 bases between them. The CDR3 extends over 15 amino acids.

This rearrangement joins TRBV29-1 to TRBJ1-1; 8 positions match TRBD1. V lost 4 bases, J lost 6 bases, and 7 bases stayed unmatched. The CDR3 length is 13 residues. The germline gives CDR1 SQVTM, CDR2 ANQGSEA. The CDR3, as DNA: TGCAGCGTTGCCGACAGGGGATATGCTGAAGCTTTCTTT. Its protein is CSVADRGYAEAFF.

The chain has TRBV7-2 and TRBJ2-3; possibly TRBD1 or TRBD2 for D (5 bases each). This CDR3 is 14 amino acids long. CDR1 and CDR2 from the germline V gene are SGHTA and FQGNSA. Deletions cut 5 bases from V and 1 base from J, with 10 bases between. The CDR3 spells CASSRVGGTDTQYF. CDR3 nucleotide sequence: TGTGCCAGCAGCCGTGTGGGGGGCACAGATACGCAGTATTTT.

This sequence joins TRBV5-1 and TRBJ1-1; 10 bases map to TRBD1. This CDR3 is built from 15 residues. Germline V gene sequence: CDR1 SGHRS, CDR2 YFSETQ. After removal of 3 bases from V and 5 bases from J, the junction contained 7 bases not matched to a gene. The CDR3 reads CASSSTGGVGTEAFF. The CDR3 DNA sequence: TGCGCCAGCAGCTCGACAGGGGGCGTGGGGACTGAAGCTTTCTTT.

V is TRBV5-1 and J is TRBJ2-7, with D tentatively TRBD1 (6 bases). The length of the CDR3 is 15 residues. V lost 0 bases and J 7 bases, leaving 17 bases between the germline ends. Per germline, CDR1 SGHRS and CDR2 YFSETQ. The DNA of the CDR3 is TGCGCCAGCAGCTTGGGGTATCAGCCTCAGGGGGAGCAGTACTTC. Translating it yields CASSLGYQPQGEQYF. Full variable domain (remainder filled in from reference TRBV5-1 and TRBJ2-7): KAGVTQTPRYLIKTRGQQVTLSCSPISGHRSVSWYQQTPGQGLQFLFEYFSETQRNKGNFPGRFSGRQFSNSRSEMNVSTLELGDSALYLCASSLGYQPQGEQYFGPGTRLTVT.

J is TRBJ1-2 and V is TRBV28, with 8 bases aligning to TRBD1. This CDR3 region has 14 residues. V gave up 5 bases and J gave up 2 bases; unmatched junction bases: 4. The germline V gene has CDR1 MDHEN and CDR2 SYDVKM. CDR3 amino acids: CASSPGTGNYGYTF. The DNA of the CDR3 is TGTGCCAGCAGTCCCGGGACAGGCAACTATGGCTACACCTTC.

The chain links TRBV6-5 to TRBJ1-2; tentatively, D is TRBD1 (6 bases). This CDR3 contains 16 residues. The germline V gene encodes CDR1 MNHEY and CDR2 SVGAGI. The germline V and J ends were trimmed by 1 base and 0 bases, with 12 bases remaining between them. The CDR3 reads CASSYFSGGANYGYTF. As DNA, the CDR3 is TGTGCCAGCAGTTACTTCTCGGGGGGCGCTAACTATGGCTACACCTTC.

The V call is TRBV19, the J call TRBJ2-2; 7 bases line up with TRBD1. Germline loops: CDR1 LNHDA, CDR2 SQIVND (reference sequence). The CDR3 is 16 residues long. With 8 bases clipped from V and 1 base from J, the junction kept 10 bases outside the gene matches. CDR3 nucleotide sequence: TGTGCCAGTCGGTCCTTGGGGGACAGGAACACCGGGGAGCTGTTTTTT. It translates to CASRSLGDRNTGELFF.

The chain has TRBV6-5 and TRBJ1-1; 7 bases align to TRBD1. The germline CDR1 and CDR2 sequences are MNHEY and SVGAGI. V lost 6 bases to trimming and J lost 7 bases; unmatched junction nucleotides: 8. The CDR3 is 13 residues long. The CDR3: CASRRTGLDEAFF. CDR3 DNA: TGTGCCAGCAGAAGGACAGGCCTAGATGAAGCTTTCTTT.

The chain couples TRBV4-3 to TRBJ2-1; D perhaps matches TRBD2 (6 bases). The germline V gene has CDR1 LGHNA and CDR2 YSLEER. The CDR3 has 16 amino acids. Deletions cut 2 bases from V and 5 bases from J, with 16 bases between. As DNA, the CDR3 is TGCGCCAGCAGCCAAAACCACGGGGGAGCGCACAATGAGCAGTTCTTC. Encoded protein: CASSQNHGGAHNEQFF.

This rearrangement joins TRBV5-1 to TRBJ2-5; 12 nucleotides line up with TRBD2. V lost 6 bases to trimming and J lost 3 bases; unmatched junction nucleotides: 3. In germline, CDR1 is SGHRS, CDR2 YFSETQ. The CDR3 is 14 residues long. The chain's CDR3 is CASTGLAGKETQYF. The CDR3 DNA sequence: TGCGCCAGCACTGGACTAGCGGGGAAAGAGACCCAGTACTTC.

The rearrangement links TRBV5-5 to TRBJ2-7; D gene ambiguous. CDR3 length equals 12 residues. The V and J ends lost 3 bases and 4 bases respectively, with 8 bases between them. CDR1 is SGHKS, CDR2 YYEKEE, per germline (reference sequence). In DNA form, the CDR3 reads TGTGCCAGCAGCTCCTATGGTTACGAGCAGTACTTC. It yields the protein CASSSYGYEQYF.

This chain connects TRBV6-5 to TRBJ2-5, with D possibly being TRBD2 (6 bases). The CDR3 contains 14 residues. Looked up from germline, CDR1 is MNHEY and CDR2 is SVGAGI. V was clipped by 5 bases and J by 2 bases, with 12 bases between them. The CDR3 protein is CASSPLGGQETQYF. The CDR3 DNA is TGTGCCAGCAGTCCCCTCGGGGGACAAGAGACCCAGTACTTC.

In its sample, this clone was seen a few times. The rearrangement uses TRBV2 and TRBJ2-1; possibly TRBD2 for D (5 bases). Germline lookup yields CDR1 SNHLY and CDR2 FYNNEI. V lost 7 bases and J lost 2, with 12 bases in between. The CDR3 covers 14 residues. CDR3 sequence reads: CASMIEGTYNEQFF. CDR3 bases: TGTGCCAGCATGATCGAGGGAACCTACAATGAGCAGTTCTTC.

The V gene is TRBV27, the J gene TRBJ1-6; 10 bases fit TRBD1. Germline lookup yields CDR1 MNHEY and CDR2 SMNVEV (reference sequence). Trimming took 8 bases from V and 5 from J; bases not matched to a gene: 6. The CDR3 sequence is 15 residues long. DNA of the CDR3: TGTGCCAGCCCCCTTGGGACAGGGGATAATTCACCCCTCCACTTT. Its protein product is CASPLGTGDNSPLHF.